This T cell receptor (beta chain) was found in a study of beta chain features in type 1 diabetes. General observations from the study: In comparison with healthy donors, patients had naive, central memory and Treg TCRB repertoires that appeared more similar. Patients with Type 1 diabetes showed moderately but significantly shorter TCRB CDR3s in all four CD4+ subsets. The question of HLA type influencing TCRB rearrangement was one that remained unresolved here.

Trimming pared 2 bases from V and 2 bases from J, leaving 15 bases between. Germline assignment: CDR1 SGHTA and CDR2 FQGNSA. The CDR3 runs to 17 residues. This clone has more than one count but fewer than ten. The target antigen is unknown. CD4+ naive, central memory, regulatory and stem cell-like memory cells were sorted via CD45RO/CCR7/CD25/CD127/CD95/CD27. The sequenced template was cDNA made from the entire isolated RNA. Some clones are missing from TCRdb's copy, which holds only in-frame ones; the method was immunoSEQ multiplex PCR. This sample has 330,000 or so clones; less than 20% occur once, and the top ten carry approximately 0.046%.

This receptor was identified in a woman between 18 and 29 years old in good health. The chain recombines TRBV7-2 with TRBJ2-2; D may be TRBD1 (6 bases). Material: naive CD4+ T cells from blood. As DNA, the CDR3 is TGTGCCAGCAGCTTAAATTCCCTGGGACACAACACCGGGGAGCTGTTTTTT. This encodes CASSLNSLGHNTGELFF.